The rows below give T cell receptor beta chains drawn from one sample of a study of blood T cell repertoires in COVID-19. Assay: immunoSEQ multiplex PCR; the TCRdb copy retains only in-frame clones and omits some. Among approximately 300,000 clones, roughly 85% were seen once, and the ten largest hold 1.9%. Source material: PBMCs or T cells enriched from blood (not recorded which). The receptors derive from a woman aged 25-40 years who had been exposed to COVID-19. Both conserved end residues are part of each CDR3. The D gene is left open where the match is weak. Expanded clones are given a class, and other clones once, few, many or no size at all.

CDR3nt: TGTGCCAGCGGAGGGACAGGGGAGGGAAGCAATCAGCCCCAGCATTTT; CDR3aa: CASGGTGEGSNQPQHF; v_gene: TRBV28; len: 16; abundance: .; j_gene: TRBJ1-5; d_gene: TRBD1
CDR3nt: TGTGCCAGCAGCTTAGGAGACGGGTCCTATAATTCACCCCTCCACTTT; CDR3aa: CASSLGDGSYNSPLHF; v_gene: TRBV7-3; len: 16; abundance: .; j_gene: TRBJ1-6; d_gene: .
CDR3nt: TGTGCCAGCAGTACGACCGAAAACAGTCGTCGGCCCCAGCATTTT; CDR3aa: CASSTTENSRRPQHF; v_gene: TRBV6-2/TRBV6-3; len: 15; abundance: few; j_gene: TRBJ1-5; d_gene: .
CDR3nt: TGTGCCAGCAGCTTGGCCAGGGAGACCCAGTACTTC; CDR3aa: CASSLARETQYF; v_gene: TRBV5-8; len: 12; abundance: .; j_gene: TRBJ2-5; d_gene: .
CDR3nt: TGTGCCAGCAGCTTAGAAGCGATCGGGGGAGGGCTAGCGGGGCGCTCCTACAATGAGCAGTTCTTC; CDR3aa: CASSLEAIGGGLAGRSYNEQFF; v_gene: TRBV7-3; len: 22; abundance: .; j_gene: TRBJ2-1; d_gene: TRBD2
CDR3nt: TGTGCCAGTAGTATCCGGGGGGCCAAAAACATTCAGTACTTC; CDR3aa: CASSIRGAKNIQYF; v_gene: TRBV19; len: 14; abundance: .; j_gene: TRBJ2-4; d_gene: .
CDR3nt: TGTGCCAGCGGACAGGCAGGGACTCTCTCCTACAATGAGCAGTTCTTC; CDR3aa: CASGQAGTLSYNEQFF; v_gene: TRBV7-9; len: 16; abundance: .; j_gene: TRBJ2-1; d_gene: .
CDR3nt: TGTGCCAGCAGCCAAGGACAGGGGGCGCGGGAGACCCAGTACTTC; CDR3aa: CASSQGQGARETQYF; v_gene: TRBV5-4; len: 15; abundance: .; j_gene: TRBJ2-5; d_gene: TRBD1
CDR3nt: TGCGCCAGCAGCTTTGTAGGGGTCGGCTATGGCTACACCTTC; CDR3aa: CASSFVGVGYGYTF; v_gene: TRBV5-1; len: 14; abundance: .; j_gene: TRBJ1-2; d_gene: .
CDR3nt: TGTGCCAGCAGCTTATCAGGGGAACAGCCCCAGCATTTT; CDR3aa: CASSLSGEQPQHF; v_gene: TRBV7-9; len: 13; abundance: .; j_gene: TRBJ1-5; d_gene: .
CDR3nt: TGTGCCAGCAGTACAGGGGGGTCGGCCCAGTACTTC; CDR3aa: CASSTGGSAQYF; v_gene: TRBV12-3/TRBV12-4; len: 12; abundance: .; j_gene: TRBJ2-5; d_gene: TRBD1
CDR3nt: TGTGCCATCAGTGAGCGCCCGGGAGAGACCCAGTACTTC; CDR3aa: CAISERPGETQYF; v_gene: TRBV10-3; len: 13; abundance: .; j_gene: TRBJ2-5; d_gene: .
CDR3nt: TGTGCCAGCTCTCCTCGGACAGGGGTAATCTATGGCTACACCTTC; CDR3aa: CASSPRTGVIYGYTF; v_gene: TRBV18; len: 15; abundance: .; j_gene: TRBJ1-2; d_gene: TRBD1
CDR3nt: TGTGCCTGGAGGGAGGGGGGGGGATCACCCCTCCACTTT; CDR3aa: CAWREGGGSPLHF; v_gene: TRBV30; len: 13; abundance: .; j_gene: TRBJ1-6; d_gene: .
CDR3nt: TGCGCCAGCAGCCAAGGAGGGTTTGAGGAAAAACTGTTTTTT; CDR3aa: CASSQGGFEEKLFF; v_gene: TRBV4-1; len: 14; abundance: .; j_gene: TRBJ1-4; d_gene: .
CDR3nt: TGTGCCAGCTCACCACCCGGGACTAGCGGGGTGGGTGAGCAGTTCTTC; CDR3aa: CASSPPGTSGVGEQFF; v_gene: TRBV18; len: 16; abundance: .; j_gene: TRBJ2-1; d_gene: TRBD2
CDR3nt: TGCGCCAGCAGCCAAGATCTGGGGCGAAATACGCAGTATTTT; CDR3aa: CASSQDLGRNTQYF; v_gene: TRBV4-3; len: 14; abundance: once; j_gene: TRBJ2-3; d_gene: .
CDR3nt: TGTGCCTGGAGGGCCGGCGGGGGCGCATATGAAAAACTGTTTTTT; CDR3aa: CAWRAGGGAYEKLFF; v_gene: TRBV30; len: 15; abundance: few; j_gene: TRBJ1-4; d_gene: .
CDR3nt: TGTGCCAGCAGTTTAGGGGGCGCCAAAAACATTCAGTACTTC; CDR3aa: CASSLGGAKNIQYF; v_gene: TRBV28; len: 14; abundance: .; j_gene: TRBJ2-4; d_gene: .
CDR3nt: TGTGCCAGCAGCTGGAGGCAGCACAGCTCCTACAATGAGCAGTTCTTC; CDR3aa: CASSWRQHSSYNEQFF; v_gene: TRBV5-6; len: 16; abundance: .; j_gene: TRBJ2-1; d_gene: .
CDR3nt: TGTGCCAGCCAAGAACAGGGAGGGGGGACCTACGAGCAGTACTTC; CDR3aa: CASQEQGGGTYEQYF; v_gene: TRBV6-5; len: 15; abundance: .; j_gene: TRBJ2-7; d_gene: .
CDR3nt: TGTGCCAGCAGGGCAGGGGGCGCGGAAAACTATGGCTACACCTTC; CDR3aa: CASRAGGAENYGYTF; v_gene: TRBV6-5; len: 15; abundance: .; j_gene: TRBJ1-2; d_gene: TRBD1
CDR3nt: TGTGCCAGCAGCTTATTCGGGCAGGGGGCGTACGAGCAGTACTTC; CDR3aa: CASSLFGQGAYEQYF; v_gene: TRBV7-3; len: 15; abundance: .; j_gene: TRBJ2-7; d_gene: TRBD1
CDR3nt: TGTGCCACCGGGATCCAGGAGGCAACCGGGGAGCTGTTTTTT; CDR3aa: CATGIQEATGELFF; v_gene: TRBV15; len: 14; abundance: .; j_gene: TRBJ2-2; d_gene: .
CDR3nt: TGTGCCAGTAGTATAAAACAGGGTAACTATGGCTACACCTTC; CDR3aa: CASSIKQGNYGYTF; v_gene: TRBV19; len: 14; abundance: .; j_gene: TRBJ1-2; d_gene: .
CDR3nt: TGTGCCTGGAGCCCCCAGGGGGGAGGCTACACCTTC; CDR3aa: CAWSPQGGGYTF; v_gene: TRBV30; len: 12; abundance: .; j_gene: TRBJ1-2; d_gene: TRBD1
CDR3nt: TGTGCCATCAGTGTAAGACAGGACAATGAGCAGTTCTTC; CDR3aa: CAISVRQDNEQFF; v_gene: TRBV10-3; len: 13; abundance: .; j_gene: TRBJ2-1; d_gene: .